This T cell receptor beta chain is drawn from a study of blood T cells in healthy people across ages. A second PCR of roughly 7 to 11 cycles used a sample-barcoded 5' primer and a J-beta primer mix. MiXCR was run by TCRdb on the 5' RACE reads, yielding one entry per CDR3 protein. The sample has about 1.8 million distinct CDR3 sequences; just under 50% are singletons. V lost 6 bases and J 7 bases, leaving 19 bases between the germline ends. This CDR3 spans 15 amino acids. The germline CDR1 and CDR2 sequences are SGHTA and FQGNSA. This clonotype was observed a handful of times. The sequence came from a woman aged 40-49 years in good health. This chain joins TRBV7-2 and TRBJ2-1; tentative D call: TRBD1 (6 bases). Source material: blood. CDR3 protein: CASRGVQGGKNEQFF. The DNA of the CDR3 is TGTGCCAGCAGGGGGGTACAGGGTGGGAAGAATGAGCAGTTCTTC. Drawing the rest from reference TRBV7-2 and TRBJ2-1, the complete variable domain is GAGVSQSPSNKVTEKGKDVELRCDPISGHTALYWYRQSLGQGLEFLIYFQGNSAPDKSGLPSDRFSAERTGGSVSTLTIQRTQQEDSAVYLCASRGVQGGKNEQFFGPGTRLTVL.